The 17 T cell receptor beta chains listed next were all sequenced from one sample in a study of T cell responses to AZD1222 COVID-19 vaccine. Only in-frame clones appear in the TCRdb table, and some are missing; sequencing was by immunoSEQ multiplex PCR. In the table there are 170,000 or so clones, around nine tenths of which are singletons. The sequencing used peripheral blood, collected 28 days after the second AZD1222 dose. The receptors shown here come from an adult who received the AZD1222 COVID-19 vaccine.

The rearrangement joins TRBV6-5 to TRBJ2-3; D perhaps matches TRBD2 (7 bases). The CDR3 is 13 amino acids. V gave up 6 bases and J gave up 5 bases, with 12 bases separating them. Germline loops: CDR1 MNHEY, CDR2 SVGAGI. CDR3 loop: CASRGGVGDTQYF. The CDR3, as DNA: TGTGCCAGCAGAGGGGGGGTAGGAGATACGCAGTATTTT.

The chain combines TRBV13 with TRBJ1-4; D is perhaps TRBD1 (6 bases). Germline V gene lookup returns CDR1 PRHDT and CDR2 FYEKMQ (reference sequence). The CDR3 covers 17 residues. Trimming removed 5 bases at V and 1 base at J, with 17 bases between. CDR3 residues: CASSPMGKGVTNEKLFF. The CDR3 DNA reads as TGTGCCAGCAGCCCAATGGGCAAGGGGGTAACTAATGAAAAACTGTTTTTT.

This chain connects TRBV4-3 to TRBJ1-2, with 7 bases aligning to TRBD1. The germline V gene has CDR1 LGHNA and CDR2 YSLEER. V shed 5 bases, J shed 6 bases, and the junction held 12 bases outside the gene matches. The CDR3 consists of 15 residues. The CDR3 protein is CASSRDLTGSHGYTF. The CDR3, as DNA: TGCGCCAGCAGCAGGGACCTGACAGGGTCTCATGGCTACACCTTC.

The CDR3 nucleotides are TGTGCCAGCAGAAGGGGACATCCGATCTACGAGCAGTACTTC. Translated, it gives CASRRGHPIYEQYF. The chain has TRBV6-4 and TRBJ2-7; D is possibly TRBD1 (6 bases). V lost 6 bases and J 3 bases, leaving 15 bases between the germline ends. Germline loops: CDR1 MRHNA, CDR2 SNTAGT. CDR3 size: 14 residues.

The V call is TRBV28, the J call TRBJ2-1, with 9 bases that match TRBD1. Germline V lookup: CDR1 MDHEN, CDR2 SYDVKM. The CDR3 loop spans 12 amino acids. The V segment lost 4 bases and the J segment 9 bases; nucleotides outside the gene matches: 1. The CDR3 sequence is CASSSGQGEQFF. In DNA, the CDR3 is TGTGCCAGCAGTTCGGGACAGGGTGAGCAGTTCTTC.

This clone has a handful of counts. This chain joins TRBV7-9 and TRBJ1-4; D gene ambiguous. This CDR3 has 15 residues. With 7 bases removed from V and 3 bases from J, the gap between germline ends came to 15 bases. Germline CDR1 reads SEHNR; CDR2 reads FQNEAQ (reference sequence). DNA of the CDR3: TGTGCCAGCACCAAAGATCGGATTTCTAATGAAAAACTGTTTTTT. It yields the protein CASTKDRISNEKLFF. The whole variable domain, remainder taken from reference TRBV7-9 and TRBJ1-4, is DTGVSQNPRHKITKRGQNVTFRCDPISEHNRLYWYRQTLGQGPEFLTYFQNEAQLEKSRLLSDRFSAERPKGSFSTLEIQRTEQGDSAMYLCASTKDRISNEKLFFGSGTQLSVL.

This chain connects TRBV19 to TRBJ2-1, with D possibly matching TRBD2 (6 bases). V was trimmed by 5 bases and J by 12 bases, leaving 17 bases between them. Germline loops: CDR1 LNHDA, CDR2 SQIVND (reference sequence). The CDR3 extends over 13 amino acids. The CDR3, as DNA: TGTGCCAGTAGTGCGTACGGGACTCTCGGGCAGTTCTTC. It yields the protein CASSAYGTLGQFF. The whole variable domain, filled in from reference TRBV19 and TRBJ2-1, reads DGGITQSPKYLFRKEGQNVTLSCEQNLNHDAMYWYRQDPGQGLRLIYYSQIVNDFQKGDIAEGYSVSREKKESFPLTVTSAQKNPTAFYLCASSAYGTLGQFFGPGTRLTVL.

This chain links TRBV7-9 with TRBJ1-2, with 10 bases matching TRBD1. The CDR3 is 16 residues long. Germline V gene lookup returns CDR1 SEHNR and CDR2 FQNEAQ (reference sequence). V was clipped by 1 base and J by 3 bases; unmatched bases: 5. The CDR3 DNA reads TGTGCCAGCAGCTTAGAGGACAGGGGGAGTTACTATGGCTACACCTTC. Its translation: CASSLEDRGSYYGYTF.

The V gene is TRBV18, the J gene TRBJ2-3, with 9 nucleotides matching TRBD1. V shed 2 bases, J shed 4 bases, and the junction held 10 bases outside the gene matches. Germline lookup yields CDR1 KGHSH and CDR2 LQKENI. The CDR3 runs 17 residues. CDR3 sequence (DNA): TGTGCCAGCTCACCATCACAAACAGGGGGCGCGGCAGATACGCAGTATTTT. Its protein product is CASSPSQTGGAADTQYF.

This rearrangement joins TRBV27 to TRBJ2-1; 7 nucleotides align to TRBD2. Trimming took 3 bases from V and 5 from J; bases not matched to a gene: 4. CDR1 is MNHEY and CDR2 is SMNVEV in the germline V gene (reference sequence). This CDR3 contains 14 residues. CDR3 nucleotides: TGTGCCAGCAGTTTGAGCGGGAAAAACAATGAGCAGTTCTTC. Its translation: CASSLSGKNNEQFF.

This clone was picked up a small number of times. The chain has TRBV7-8 and TRBJ2-7, with 10 bases that match TRBD2. This CDR3 is built from 16 residues. Germline-derived CDR1 and CDR2 are SGHVS and FQNEAQ. The ends lost 3 bases at V and 2 bases at J; junction bases unmatched: 7. CDR3 sequence: CASSLASGGVTYEQYF. The CDR3 DNA reads as TGTGCCAGCAGCTTGGCAAGCGGGGGGGTAACCTACGAGCAGTACTTC.

The chain employs TRBV4-2 and TRBJ2-1; D not resolved. V was clipped by 5 bases and J by 0 bases, with 5 bases between them. Germline V gives CDR1 LGHNA, CDR2 YNFKEQ. The CDR3 loop spans 13 amino acids. The CDR3 here is CASSTSSYNEQFF. CDR3 DNA: TGTGCCAGCAGCACGAGCTCCTACAATGAGCAGTTCTTC.

In this sample, this clone turned up once. V usage is TRBV3-1 (or the pseudogene TRBV3-2) and J usage is TRBJ2-2, with D possibly matching TRBD1 (5 bases). The CDR3 consists of 17 residues. Germline V lookup: CDR1 LGHDT, CDR2 YNNKEL (reference sequence). V gave up 6 bases and J gave up 0 bases, with 17 bases separating them. For the CDR3, the DNA is TGTGCCAGCAGTCTATTAAAGGGGCTACCGAACACCGGGGAGCTGTTTTTT. Residues: CASSLLKGLPNTGELFF.

This chain links TRBV19 with TRBJ2-5; perhaps TRBD2 as D (7 bases). Deletions cut 6 bases from V and 5 bases from J, with 22 bases between. The CDR3 loop spans 16 amino acids. The germline CDR1 and CDR2 sequences are LNHDA and SQIVND (reference sequence). The CDR3 reads CASSPTRGARGETQYF. The CDR3, as DNA: TGTGCCAGTAGCCCGACTCGGGGGGCGAGAGGGGAGACCCAGTACTTC. The full variable domain, completed using reference TRBV19 and TRBJ2-5, is DGGITQSPKYLFRKEGQNVTLSCEQNLNHDAMYWYRQDPGQGLRLIYYSQIVNDFQKGDIAEGYSVSREKKESFPLTVTSAQKNPTAFYLCASSPTRGARGETQYFGPGTRLLVL.

This clone has a single count. The chain couples TRBV19 to TRBJ2-3; TRBD2 is a possible D gene (5 bases). The CDR3 totals 15 residues. Per the germline V gene, CDR1 is LNHDA and CDR2 is SQIVND (reference sequence). The V and J ends lost 6 bases and 5 bases respectively, with 18 bases between them. CDR3 DNA: TGTGCCAGTAGGCCAAACGGGGATGTGCGAGATACGCAGTATTTT. Its protein is CASRPNGDVRDTQYF. Variable domain in full (rest from reference TRBV19 and TRBJ2-3): DGGITQSPKYLFRKEGQNVTLSCEQNLNHDAMYWYRQDPGQGLRLIYYSQIVNDFQKGDIAEGYSVSREKKESFPLTVTSAQKNPTAFYLCASRPNGDVRDTQYFGPGTRLTVL.

Comments on this clone: The sample contains more than one DNA sequence encoding this CDR3. The chain couples TRBV11-2 to TRBJ2-5; TRBD2 aligns across 8 bases. CDR1 and CDR2 (germline): SGHAT, FQNNGV. The CDR3 covers 14 residues. V was clipped by 3 bases and J by 5 bases; unmatched bases: 5. This chain's CDR3 is CASSLSGGRETQYF. DNA of the CDR3: TGTGCCAGCAGCTTGAGCGGGGGTAGGGAGACCCAGTACTTC.

V gene TRBV6-5 combines with J gene TRBJ2-2, with TRBD2 as a possible D gene (7 bases). The CDR3 runs 15 residues. V was trimmed by 6 bases and J by 3 bases, leaving 14 bases between them. From germline, CDR1 is MNHEY and CDR2 SVGAGI. CDR3 residues: CASSGRGGYTGELFF. The CDR3 DNA reads TGTGCCAGCAGCGGCAGGGGAGGGTACACCGGGGAGCTGTTTTTT.